This TCR beta chain was recorded in a study of cytomegalovirus exposure and HLA in healthy donors. Study context: The study's early data release held about 77 million unique TCRs from HLA-typed donors. Membership in the Caucasian-associated ancestry cluster was found for 81% of 398 genotyped donors.

Both 60 Vbeta primers and 13 Jbeta primers went into the PCR. Sequencing used immunoSEQ multiplex PCR; TCRdb keeps in-frame clones, though not all of them. Found here are around 130,000 clones, roughly 88% of them singletons; the top ten hold roughly 2.7%. Comment on this clone: No antigen is known for it.

Points from the study as a whole: Overall, under 200 TCR beta chains were annotated as cytomegalovirus-associated.

The V end lost 2 bases, the J end lost 4 bases, and 15 bases lay between the germline ends. CDR3 length: 15 amino acids. The sample consisted of PBMCs. The J gene is TRBJ1-2, the V gene TRBV5-3; weak D call: TRBD1 (6 bases). TRBV5-3 is filed as an ORF, its function uncertain. This receptor was taken from a man over 45 in good health and CMV-seronegative. CDR3 DNA: TGTGCCAGAAGCTTCACAGGGAAAAAGAGCTATGGCTACACCTTC. Its protein is CARSFTGKKSYGYTF.